The 25 T cell receptor beta chains reported below all come from one sample, sequenced in a study of prognosis after radiotherapy for stage I lung cancer. The authors amplified TCR beta CDR3 from genomic DNA using two-round multiplex PCR. During first-round PCR, primers specific to each TRBV and TRBJ gene were used. TCRdb analysed the multiplex PCR reads with MiXCR anew, one entry per CDR3 protein. The repertoire holds some 17,000 distinct CDR3 sequences, 29% seen once, with about 33% in the top ten. This sample comprised PBMCs, obtained before or after stereotactic body radiation therapy (not recorded which). Receptors originate from a donor aged 50 or older with non-small cell lung cancer.

Comments on this clonotype: Since a far larger clone is one base different, this is likely a read error. V is TRBV6-5 and J is TRBJ1-1; tentatively, D is TRBD1 (6 bases). V was clipped by 11 bases and J by 8 bases, with 24 bases between them. Germline loops: CDR1 MNHEY, CDR2 SVGAGI. The CDR3 loop spans 14 amino acids. The DNA for the CDR3 is TGTGCCGACGCTACTGCAACCTCCGGGACAGAAGCTTTCTTT. Residues: CADATATSGTEAFF.

This clonotype was seen at least ten times. The gene calls are TRBV3-1 and TRBJ2-7; D is possibly TRBD2 (6 bases). Germline CDR1 is LGHDT and CDR2 is YNNKEL (reference sequence). V lost 5 bases and J 1 base, leaving 18 bases between the germline ends. This CDR3 spans 16 amino acids. This CDR3 is CASSKGTGSRSYEQYF. The CDR3 nucleotides read TGTGCCAGCAGCAAAGGAACCGGGAGCCGGTCCTACGAGCAGTACTTC.

A remark on this clonotype: A read error may produce the germline difference seen at one junction end. V is TRBV5-1 and J is TRBJ2-3, with 7 bases identical to TRBD1. Germline CDR1 is SGHRS and CDR2 is YFSETQ. The CDR3 extends over 14 amino acids. CDR3 nucleotide sequence: TGCTCCAGCAGCTCGGACAGGTCCGTGTATACGCAGTATTTT. It translates to CSSSSDRSVYTQYF.

This clonotype was seen ten or more times. The rearrangement joins TRBV3-1 to TRBJ2-7; D remains unclear. CDR1 is LGHDT, CDR2 YNNKEL, per germline (reference sequence). V lost 2 bases to trimming and J lost 7 bases, with 6 bases between them. The CDR3 totals 11 residues. This CDR3 reads CASSQSWEQYF. The CDR3 region has the DNA TGTGCCAGCAGCCAATCTTGGGAGCAGTACTTC.

The table lists this clonotype with many counts. CDR3 sequence reads: CASSRTSTEQYF. The CDR3 DNA follows: TGTGCCAGCAGCCGAACTAGTACCGAGCAGTACTTC. The genes are TRBV6-1 and TRBJ2-7; D is possibly TRBD2 (5 bases). This CDR3 contains 12 residues. CDR1 is MNHNS, CDR2 SASEGT, per germline. Between the trimmed V and J ends, which lost 6 bases and 6 bases, there was a span of 12 bases.

By its share, this clonotype is large. The rearrangement joins TRBV15 to TRBJ2-5, with D tentatively TRBD2 (6 bases). CDR3 length: 13 residues. Trimming removed 5 bases at V and 5 bases at J, with 12 bases between. Per germline, CDR1 LNHNV and CDR2 YYDKDF (reference sequence). Written as DNA, the CDR3 is TGTGCCACCAGCGGATTTGCGGGGGAGACCCAGTACTTC. It encodes CATSGFAGETQYF.

Of note for this clonotype: The junction and the germline gene differ at one end; a read error may be behind it. The chain recombines TRBV24-1 with TRBJ1-2; TRBD1 is a possible D gene (5 bases). The CDR3 spans 15 residues. The germline CDR1 and CDR2 sequences are KGHDR and SFDVKD. Here the CDR3 DNA reads TGTGCCACCAGCGAAATAGGAAAGGGGAACTATGGGTACACCTTC. Translation gives CATSEIGKGNYGYTF.

Details on this clonotype: An end of the junction does not agree with germline; a read error may underlie this. Here the CDR3 DNA reads TGTGTCAGCAGTAATGACCCAGGCTCCGACAATGAGCAGTTCTTC. It translates to CVSSNDPGSDNEQFF. The V call is TRBV28, the J call TRBJ2-1; D is unresolved. This CDR3 contains 15 residues. From germline, CDR1 is MDHEN and CDR2 SYDVKM.

There are many counts of this clonotype. The rearrangement uses TRBV4-1 and TRBJ1-2; D unresolved. The CDR3 runs to 13 residues. Germline assignment: CDR1 MGHRA and CDR2 YSYEKL. Trimming left V 0 bases short and J 4 bases short, with 6 bases between. CDR3 sequence reads: CASSQEYGYGYTF. CDR3 bases: TGCGCCAGCAGCCAAGAGTACGGCTATGGCTACACCTTC.

This clonotype showed up many times. The chain has TRBV5-5 and TRBJ2-3; possible D gene TRBD2, 5 bases. This CDR3 spans 12 amino acids. The V and J ends lost 1 base and 7 bases respectively, with 7 bases between them. Germline assignment: CDR1 SGHKS and CDR2 YYEKEE (reference sequence). This CDR3 is CASSLFGNTQYF. For the CDR3, the DNA is TGTGCCAGCAGCTTGTTCGGGAATACGCAGTATTTT.

This clonotype came up many times. This chain uses TRBV6-1 with TRBJ2-7, with 9 bases lining up with TRBD1. This CDR3 has 12 amino acids. The germline CDR1 and CDR2 sequences are MNHNS and SASEGT. The junction had 4 bases not matched to a gene; V was cut back by 10 bases and J by 3 bases. The CDR3 sequence is CAIGQGLYEQYF. The CDR3 nucleotides read TGTGCCATTGGACAGGGGCTCTACGAGCAGTACTTC.

A remark on this clonotype: A far larger clone differs by one base, so this is likely a read error. J is TRBJ2-7 and V is TRBV6-4; perhaps TRBD2 as D (5 bases). This CDR3 spans 15 amino acids. The V end was cut by 5 bases, the J end by 0 bases, with 14 bases between. Per germline, CDR1 MRHNA and CDR2 SNTAGT. The CDR3 bases are TGTGCCAGCAGTTACGGGCTCGGGATCTCCTACGAGCAGTACTTC. Amino acids: CASSYGLGISYEQYF.

In its sample, this clonotype ranks as medium-sized (0.01 to 0.1%). The chain carries TRBV9 and TRBJ2-1, with a tentative D call TRBD2 (5 bases). Germline CDR1 and CDR2: SGDLS and YYNGEE. The V end was cut by 0 bases, the J end by 7 bases, with 14 bases between. CDR3 size: 15 residues. The CDR3 nucleotides read TGTGCCAGCAGCGTAGTCGGGGATTTGGGTAATGAGCAGTTCTTC. Protein sequence: CASSVVGDLGNEQFF.

This clonotype was detected ten times or more. The chain couples TRBV18 to TRBJ2-3; 7 bases fit TRBD1. The CDR3 is 18 amino acids. V dropped 0 bases and J dropped 7; count of bases not matched to a gene: 16. CDR1 is KGHSH, CDR2 LQKENI, per germline. CDR3 region: CASSPPTSEGQSQNTQYF. The CDR3 region has the DNA TGTGCCAGCTCACCACCGACCAGCGAGGGACAGAGCCAAAATACGCAGTATTTT.

In this sample, this clonotype turned up many times. This chain connects TRBV5-4 to TRBJ1-6; D call uncertain. The CDR3 contains 13 residues. The V end lost 0 bases, the J end lost 8 bases, and 6 bases lay between the germline ends. The germline V gene encodes CDR1 SGHNT and CDR2 YYREEE (reference sequence). The CDR3 here is CASSLDLYSPLHF. The DNA for the CDR3 is TGTGCCAGCAGCTTGGACCTGTATTCACCCCTCCACTTT.

This clonotype came up many times. The rearrangement uses TRBV2 and TRBJ1-3; D unclear. The CDR3 is made up of 13 amino acids. V was trimmed by 8 bases and J by 0 bases, leaving 8 bases between them. Germline V CDR1 and CDR2: SNHLY, FYNNEI. The CDR3 sequence: CASRLRSGNTIYF. DNA for the CDR3: TGTGCCAGCCGGCTCCGCTCTGGAAACACCATATATTTT. Full variable domain (rest looked up from reference TRBV2 and TRBJ1-3): EPEVTQTPSHQVTQMGQEVILRCVPISNHLYFYWYRQILGQKVEFLVSFYNNEISEKSEIFDDQFSVERPDGSNFTLKIRSTKLEDSAMYFCASRLRSGNTIYFGEGSWLTVV.

This clonotype came up many times. The rearrangement joins TRBV28 to TRBJ1-5; tentatively, D is TRBD1 (5 bases). Germline CDR1 is MDHEN and CDR2 is SYDVKM. This CDR3 comprises 14 residues. The V and J ends lost 5 bases and 1 base respectively, with 9 bases between them. CDR3 amino acids: CASSPGGSNQPQHF. The CDR3, as DNA: TGTGCCAGCAGTCCTGGGGGGAGCAATCAGCCCCAGCATTTT.

This clonotype was picked up many times. The rearrangement links TRBV19 to TRBJ2-1; 7 bases agree with TRBD2. Germline assignment: CDR1 LNHDA and CDR2 SQIVND (reference sequence). The V segment lost 4 bases and the J segment 6 bases; nucleotides outside the gene matches: 9. CDR3 length equals 15 residues. In DNA form, the CDR3 reads TGTGCCAGTAGTACCCCGCGGGGGAGGGGCAATGAGCAGTTCTTC. Protein: CASSTPRGRGNEQFF.

Ten or more counts support this clonotype. The chain uses TRBV3-1 and TRBJ2-7, with 7 positions matching TRBD1. The CDR3 is 16 residues long. The V gene end was trimmed by 1 base and the J gene end by 4 bases; junction bases not matched to a gene: 10. Germline lookup yields CDR1 LGHDT and CDR2 YNNKEL (reference sequence). The chain's CDR3 is CASSQARQGVRYEQYF. CDR3 nucleotides: TGTGCCAGCAGCCAAGCTCGGCAGGGGGTCAGGTACGAGCAGTACTTC.

In this sample, this clonotype turned up once. Given a far larger clone just one base away, this is likely a sequencing read error. V and J are TRBV10-3 and TRBJ2-1; possibly TRBD2 for D (5 bases). Germline loops: CDR1 ENHRY, CDR2 SYGVKD. The CDR3 spans 16 residues. The DNA for the CDR3 is TGTGCCAGCAGTGAATTCAGGAGGACCCCCAACAATGAGCAGTTCTTC. It specifies CASSEFRRTPNNEQFF.

In this sample, this clonotype turned up once. Since a much larger clone is just one base distant, this may be a read error. The gene calls are TRBV20-1 and TRBJ2-5; 12 bases are a match to TRBD2. CDR1 DFQATT and CDR2 SNEGSKA come from the germline V gene (reference sequence). This CDR3 comprises 14 residues. CDR3 protein: CSATLAGGQETHYF. CDR3 nucleotide sequence: TGCAGTGCCACACTAGCGGGAGGACAAGAGACCCATTACTTC.

Many counts were recorded for this clonotype. The V and J genes are TRBV10-3 and TRBJ2-6; D unresolved. The CDR3 loop spans 15 amino acids. Trimming pared 6 bases from V and 0 bases from J, leaving 9 bases between. Germline V gives CDR1 ENHRY, CDR2 SYGVKD. The CDR3 nucleotides are TGTGCCATCAGGGACGGCTTCTCTGGGGCCAACGTCCTGACTTTC. As protein: CAIRDGFSGANVLTF.

This clonotype came up once. The gene calls are TRBV4-1 and TRBJ1-2; D ambiguous. This CDR3 has 14 residues. Germline loops: CDR1 MGHRA, CDR2 YSYEKL. Between the trimmed V and J ends, which lost 8 bases and 0 bases, there was a span of 13 bases. CDR3 bases: TGCGCCAGCCTTCAGACACATACTAACTATGGCTACACCTTC. This translates into CASLQTHTNYGYTF.

This clonotype was seen repeatedly, ten times or more. V usage is TRBV6-1 and J usage is TRBJ2-5, with D perhaps TRBD2 (5 bases). V lost 2 bases to trimming and J lost 3 bases, with 19 bases between them. Per the germline V gene, CDR1 is MNHNS and CDR2 is SASEGT. The CDR3 has 17 amino acids. The CDR3 reads CASSESTEGRAKETQYF. CDR3 coding DNA: TGTGCCAGCAGTGAAAGTACAGAGGGCCGGGCCAAAGAGACCCAGTACTTC.

This sequence joins TRBV6-1 and TRBJ2-5; tentatively, D is TRBD2 (5 bases). With 6 bases removed from V and 3 bases from J, the gap between germline ends came to 11 bases. The CDR3 is 13 residues long. CDR1 and CDR2 from the germline V gene are MNHNS and SASEGT. The CDR3 bases are TGTGCCAGCAGAAAGACGGGGAAAGAGACCCAGTACTTC. It is translated as CASRKTGKETQYF.